One and the same sample provided the 28 T cell receptor beta chains below, sequenced in a study of Tregs in tolerant kidney transplant recipients. Sequencing was performed with immunoSEQ multiplex PCR; in TCRdb, only in-frame clones are kept and a portion is missing. The sample yields about 59,000 clones, more than 70% seen once. Source material: CD4+ T cells from blood. The receptors were gathered from a human donor in good health.

V gene TRBV30 combines with J gene TRBJ2-1; 10 positions agree with TRBD2. Unmatched junction bases numbered 11, after V lost 0 bases and J lost 6 bases. The length of the CDR3 is 17 residues. Per the germline V gene, CDR1 is GTSNPN and CDR2 is SVGIG (reference sequence). CDR3 DNA: TGTGCCTGGAGTGTACGTGTCGGGCTAGCGGGAGCCAATGAGCAGTTCTTC. Translating it yields CAWSVRVGLAGANEQFF.

CDR3 in amino acids: CASSLVALATYEQYF. DNA for the CDR3: TGTGCCAGCAGCTTAGTGGCCTTGGCAACCTACGAGCAGTACTTC. This rearrangement joins TRBV5-6 to TRBJ2-7; D not resolved. Germline V gene data show CDR1 as SGHDT and CDR2 as YYEEEE. CDR3 length: 15 residues. Trimming took 2 bases from V and 2 from J, leaving 14 bases between them.

The chain uses TRBV4-3 and TRBJ2-5; no clear D. Germline-derived CDR1 and CDR2 are LGHNA and YSLEER. The CDR3 totals 16 residues. The V and J ends lost 0 bases and 2 bases respectively, with 13 bases between them. The CDR3 DNA reads TGCGCCAGCAGCCAAGAATTAGGGCGAGTTCAAGAGACCCAGTACTTC. This gives the protein CASSQELGRVQETQYF.

V gene TRBV9 combines with J gene TRBJ2-1, with 8 bases fitting TRBD2. Looked up from germline, CDR1 is SGDLS and CDR2 is YYNGEE. The junction had 13 bases not matched to a gene; V was cut back by 4 bases and J by 10 bases. The CDR3 is 15 residues long. CDR3 protein: CASSQGIAGFSEQFF. The CDR3 DNA follows: TGTGCCAGCAGCCAGGGGATAGCGGGGTTTAGCGAGCAGTTCTTC.

The chain employs TRBV4-3 and TRBJ2-7, with D tentatively TRBD1 or TRBD2 (5 bases each). Trimming shortened V by 0 bases and J by 5 bases, and 14 bases separated the two germline ends. CDR1 is LGHNA and CDR2 is YSLEER in the germline V gene. The CDR3 covers 15 residues. The CDR3 bases are TGCGCCAGCAGCCAAGAAGGGTGGGGGTATAACGAGCAGTACTTC. Residues: CASSQEGWGYNEQYF.

V usage is TRBV2 and J usage is TRBJ1-2; D is possibly TRBD1 (6 bases). The CDR3 consists of 15 residues. V dropped 6 bases and J dropped 7 bases, with 21 bases sitting between them. Germline assignment: CDR1 SNHLY and CDR2 FYNNEI. In DNA form, the CDR3 reads TGTGCCAGCAGCGCCTACCTACAGGGACGATTTGGCTACACCTTC. Translating it yields CASSAYLQGRFGYTF.

V is TRBV6-5 and J is TRBJ2-2; a weak D match, TRBD2 (6 bases). This CDR3 has 14 amino acids. V was shortened by 6 bases and J by 6 bases, with 14 bases between the two germline ends. Looked up from germline, CDR1 is MNHEY and CDR2 is SVGAGI. CDR3 DNA sequence: TGTGCCAGCAGCCGGGGGACTGAATCCGGGGAGCTGTTTTTT. This gives the protein CASSRGTESGELFF.

This clone was counted only a few times. V usage is TRBV13 and J usage is TRBJ2-2, with 9 positions matching TRBD1. This CDR3 is 15 amino acids long. In germline, CDR1 is PRHDT, CDR2 FYEKMQ (reference sequence). The trim removed 0 bases at V and 4 bases at J, leaving 0 bases unmatched. For the CDR3, the DNA is TGTGCCAGCAGCTTAGGACAGGGGGCCACCGGGGAGCTGTTTTTT. Translated, it gives CASSLGQGATGELFF.

The chain recombines TRBV6-5 with TRBJ1-2; D not certain. This CDR3 is built from 11 residues. CDR1 is MNHEY and CDR2 is SVGAGI in the germline V gene. Deletions cut 4 bases from V and 1 base from J, with 1 base between. The CDR3, as DNA: TGTGCCAGCAGTTTTAACTATGGCTACACCTTC. Translation: CASSFNYGYTF.

This chain links TRBV7-2 with TRBJ2-2; TRBD2 might be the D (6 bases). Per the germline V gene, CDR1 is SGHTA and CDR2 is FQGNSA. The V gene lost 5 bases and the J gene lost 5 bases, with 18 bases spanning the gap. This CDR3 is 16 amino acids long. For the CDR3, the DNA is TGTGCCAGCAGCCCTATCGAGGGACTTAGGACCGGGGAGCTGTTTTTT. Its protein product is CASSPIEGLRTGELFF.

The chain combines TRBV7-9 with TRBJ2-5, with a tentative D call TRBD1 (5 bases). This CDR3 has 14 residues. Deletions cut 6 bases from V and 1 base from J, with 12 bases between. Per the germline V gene, CDR1 is SEHNR and CDR2 is FQNEAQ (reference sequence). CDR3 region: CASRRKGPQETQYF. In DNA, the CDR3 is TGTGCCAGCAGAAGAAAGGGGCCCCAAGAGACCCAGTACTTC.

The chain uses TRBV4-1 and TRBJ2-7; D is tentatively TRBD1 or TRBD2 (5 bases each). V lost 2 bases to trimming and J lost 2 bases, with 13 bases between them. The CDR3 length is 15 residues. The germline V gene has CDR1 MGHRA and CDR2 YSYEKL. CDR3 DNA sequence: TGCGCCAGCAGCCAAAATACGCCGGGACCCTACGAGCAGTACTTC. This encodes CASSQNTPGPYEQYF.

The rearrangement joins TRBV28 to TRBJ1-5, with D uncertain. Germline CDR1 is MDHEN and CDR2 is SYDVKM. The V and J ends lost 2 bases and 2 bases respectively, with 10 bases between them. The CDR3 has 15 amino acids. CDR3: CASSLSSPGNQPQHF. The CDR3 DNA reads as TGTGCCAGCAGTTTAAGCTCCCCGGGCAATCAGCCCCAGCATTTT.

The chain employs TRBV19 and TRBJ2-3; D gene uncertain. The CDR3 has 13 amino acids. V dropped 1 base and J dropped 4 bases, with 6 bases sitting between them. Germline lookup yields CDR1 LNHDA and CDR2 SQIVND (reference sequence). The CDR3 bases are TGTGCCAGTAGTATAGTAAGGGCAGATACGCAGTATTTT. Its translation is CASSIVRADTQYF.

The chain is built from TRBV10-3 and TRBJ1-2; TRBD1 matches at 10 bases. The CDR3 loop spans 13 amino acids. V dropped 7 bases and J dropped 7; count of bases not matched to a gene: 6. CDR1 ENHRY and CDR2 SYGVKD come from the germline V gene. CDR3 coding DNA: TGTGCCATCAAGGGACAGGGGTGGGGTGGCTACACCTTC. Translation: CAIKGQGWGGYTF.

The chain has TRBV6-1 and TRBJ2-3; 9 bases line up with TRBD2. The CDR3 contains 14 residues. Looked up from germline, CDR1 is MNHNS and CDR2 is SASEGT. The J segment lost 2 bases and the V segment lost 11 bases, leaving 8 bases of the junction unmatched. CDR3 coding DNA: TGTGCCGGTGGGCTAGCGGGGAACACAGATACGCAGTATTTT. Translating gives CAGGLAGNTDTQYF.

Only one count was recorded for this clone. This chain uses TRBV7-3 with TRBJ2-1; weak D call: TRBD2 (5 bases). Per germline, CDR1 SGHTA and CDR2 FQGTGA. The CDR3 has 13 residues. Trimming cost V 4 bases and J 7 bases, with 11 bases left between them. The CDR3 bases are TGTGCCAGCAGCTCCCTAGGGAGTAATGAGCAGTTCTTC. Translating it yields CASSSLGSNEQFF.

The gene calls are TRBV6-6 and TRBJ2-5; D not certain. V gave up 1 base and J gave up 5 bases, with 5 bases separating them. The CDR3 consists of 12 residues. Germline lookup yields CDR1 MNHNY and CDR2 SVGAGI (reference sequence). The CDR3 spells CASSYWVETQYF. For the CDR3, the DNA is TGTGCCAGCAGTTACTGGGTGGAGACCCAGTACTTC.

The chain joins TRBV27 to TRBJ2-5; TRBD2 aligns across 7 bases. The CDR3 is 16 residues long. After removal of 3 bases from V and 1 base from J, the junction contained 8 bases not matched to a gene. Germline V gives CDR1 MNHEY, CDR2 SMNVEV (reference sequence). The CDR3 spells CASSFPSGEPQETQYF. The CDR3 DNA reads TGTGCCAGCAGTTTCCCAAGCGGGGAGCCCCAAGAGACCCAGTACTTC.

The rearrangement links TRBV7-3 to TRBJ2-1; D possibly matches TRBD1 or TRBD2 (6 bases each). The V and J ends lost 5 bases and 0 bases respectively, with 20 bases between them. Germline V CDR1 and CDR2: SGHTA, FQGTGA. This CDR3 has 18 amino acids. CDR3 residues: CASSPGAFEGSSYNEQFF. DNA for the CDR3: TGTGCCAGCAGCCCGGGGGCCTTCGAGGGGAGCTCCTACAATGAGCAGTTCTTC.

The rearrangement uses TRBV11-3 and TRBJ2-3; D gene uncertain. The V gene lost 0 bases and the J gene lost 5 bases, with 3 bases spanning the gap. The germline V gene encodes CDR1 SGHNT and CDR2 YENEEA. CDR3 length equals 12 residues. The CDR3 DNA follows: TGTGCCAGCAGCTTAGATAAAGATACGCAGTATTTT. The encoded protein is CASSLDKDTQYF.

The chain joins TRBV30 to TRBJ1-1; no clear D gene. The germline CDR1 and CDR2 sequences are GTSNPN and SVGIG (reference sequence). The CDR3 consists of 11 residues. V was clipped by 5 bases and J by 6 bases, with 10 bases between them. The CDR3 loop is CAWLRAAEAFF. The CDR3 DNA reads TGTGCCTGGCTAAGGGCCGCTGAAGCTTTCTTT.

The chain recombines TRBV5-1 with TRBJ2-1; 12 nucleotides match TRBD2. Germline CDR1 reads SGHRS; CDR2 reads YFSETQ. V was pared by 1 base and J by 6 bases, with 11 bases of the junction left unmatched. CDR3 length: 18 amino acids. In DNA, the CDR3 is TGCGCCAGCAGCTTGCGGCTAGCGGGGGGGCCGTTTATCAATGAGCAGTTCTTC. Protein sequence: CASSLRLAGGPFINEQFF.

V and J are TRBV4-3 and TRBJ2-6; D is unclear. CDR1 is LGHNA, CDR2 YSLEER, per germline. Trimming pared 2 bases from V and 1 base from J, leaving 15 bases between. There are 18 residues in the CDR3. The CDR3 sequence is CASSQPVSWESGANVLTF. CDR3 coding DNA: TGCGCCAGCAGCCAACCTGTTTCCTGGGAATCTGGGGCCAACGTCCTGACTTTC.

This clone was seen more than once but under ten times. The chain links TRBV21-1 to TRBJ2-7; the table's D call, TRBD2, has no DNA check behind it. TRBV21-1 is a listed pseudogene. The CDR3 runs to 14 residues. CDR3 amino acids: CASYQTRGSYEQYF. Written as DNA, the CDR3 is TGTGCCAGCTATCAGACGAGAGGGTCCTACGAGCAGTACTTC.

The V gene is TRBV18, the J gene TRBJ2-1; 7 bases fit TRBD1. Unmatched junction bases numbered 8, after V lost 5 bases and J lost 4 bases. The CDR3 covers 15 residues. The germline V gene encodes CDR1 KGHSH and CDR2 LQKENI. Here the CDR3 reads CASSTGTAEYNEQFF. The CDR3 DNA is TGTGCCAGCTCAACCGGGACAGCCGAATACAATGAGCAGTTCTTC.

In nucleotides, the CDR3 is TGTGCCAGCAGTCAGGGGTTGGAAGCTTTCTTT. It is translated as CASSQGLEAFF. The chain has TRBV6-1 and TRBJ1-1; a weak D match, TRBD1 (6 bases). Germline CDR1 is MNHNS and CDR2 is SASEGT. Trimming cost V 5 bases and J 8 bases, with 9 bases left between them. This CDR3 contains 11 residues.

The rearrangement uses TRBV7-3 and TRBJ2-3; no firm D call. Germline loops: CDR1 SGHTA, CDR2 FQGTGA. The V and J ends lost 5 bases and 5 bases respectively, with 11 bases between them. The CDR3 spans 13 residues. CDR3 residues: CASSLRPRDTQYF. DNA for the CDR3: TGTGCCAGCAGCCTCCGACCAAGAGATACGCAGTATTTT.